This T cell receptor (beta chain) originates from a study of OX40 agonist ivuxolimab in advanced cancers. Study details: All patients had ivuxolimab intravenously every 2 weeks at 0.01 to 10 mg/kg. Earlier treatment with anti-PD-1, anti-PD-L1 or anti-CTLA-4 was permitted, and over 35% had received some. Study-level points and caveats: Researchers did not determine the expanded peripheral T cells' antigen specificity.

The protocol was immunoSEQ multiplex PCR, while the TCRdb copy is restricted to in-frame clones and leaves out a portion. The sample shows roughly 40,000 clones, over 75% of them seen only once. Concerning this clone: Its antigen is still unknown.

V dropped 5 bases and J dropped 1 base, with 8 bases sitting between them. Germline V gene lookup returns CDR1 SGHNT and CDR2 YENEEA. The CDR3 extends over 13 amino acids. The V gene is TRBV11-3, the J gene TRBJ1-1; D remains ambiguous. The origin of this receptor is an adult with an advanced solid tumor such as melanoma, head and neck, liver or kidney cancer. The input for sequencing was CD4+ or CD8+ T cells sorted from blood, taken in a trial of the OX40 agonist ivuxolimab. CDR3 coding DNA: TGTGCCAGCAGCGAATCGGCGAACACTGAAGCTTTCTTT. Translated, it gives CASSESANTEAFF.